These T cell receptor beta chains were read from a single sample in a study of CD8 T cells in ankylosing spondylitis. TCRdb re-derived calls from the 5' RACE reads in MiXCR, one entry per CDR3 protein. The sample lists under 250,000 distinct CDR3 sequences; roughly a third were seen once. The sample consisted of blood, either unsorted or a sorted T cell fraction (not recorded which). The receptors stem from a male donor with ankylosing spondylitis or in good health (not recorded which). Both conserved end residues are part of each CDR3. Each record gives: CDR3 length, clone size, J gene, V gene, D gene, CDR3 DNA, CDR3 protein. D genes are given only for firm matches. Rows may omit the clone size; those that give it use once, few, many or a size class.

CDR3 length: 15; clone size: .; J gene: TRBJ2-5; V gene: TRBV5-8; D gene: .; CDR3 DNA: TGTGCCAGCAGCTTGTCCCTAGGGTACCAAGAGACCCAGTACTTC; CDR3 protein: CASSLSLGYQETQYF
CDR3 length: 14; clone size: few; J gene: TRBJ2-1; V gene: TRBV5-6; D gene: TRBD1; CDR3 DNA: TGTGCCAGCTTAGGACAGGGCCTCTACAATGAGCAGTTCTTC; CDR3 protein: CASLGQGLYNEQFF
CDR3 length: 17; clone size: .; J gene: TRBJ1-1; V gene: TRBV5-1; D gene: .; CDR3 DNA: TGCGCCAGCAGCTTGGTTGTTGGGGGCCAGGTGAACACTGAAGCTTTCTTT; CDR3 protein: CASSLVVGGQVNTEAFF
CDR3 length: 12; clone size: .; J gene: TRBJ2-7; V gene: TRBV6-5; D gene: .; CDR3 DNA: TGTGCCAGCAGCGCACCAGCTTACGAGCAGTACTTC; CDR3 protein: CASSAPAYEQYF
CDR3 length: 14; clone size: .; J gene: TRBJ2-1; V gene: TRBV12-3/TRBV12-4; D gene: TRBD2; CDR3 DNA: TGTGCCAGCACCCCGGGACTAACCTACAATGAGCAGTTCTTC; CDR3 protein: CASTPGLTYNEQFF
CDR3 length: 14; clone size: few; J gene: TRBJ2-2; V gene: TRBV20-1; D gene: TRBD1; CDR3 DNA: TGCAGTGCTAGAGTGGACAGGGGGCCCGGGGAGCTGTTTTTT; CDR3 protein: CSARVDRGPGELFF
CDR3 length: 15; clone size: once; J gene: TRBJ2-7; V gene: TRBV6-1; D gene: TRBD1; CDR3 DNA: TGTGCCAGCAGCCCCGGACAGGGGAGTTTCTACGAGCAGTACTTC; CDR3 protein: CASSPGQGSFYEQYF
CDR3 length: 17; clone size: few; J gene: TRBJ2-5; V gene: TRBV20-1; D gene: .; CDR3 DNA: TGCAGTGCGAGAGGGGTCTGGCGGGCGCTAATTCAAGAGACCCAGTACTTC; CDR3 protein: CSARGVWRALIQETQYF
CDR3 length: 12; clone size: few; J gene: TRBJ1-1; V gene: TRBV5-1; D gene: .; CDR3 DNA: TGCGCCAGCAGCCTGGATGGTTCTGAAGCTTTCTTT; CDR3 protein: CASSLDGSEAFF
CDR3 length: 16; clone size: .; J gene: TRBJ1-2; V gene: TRBV21-1; D gene: .; CDR3 DNA: TGTGCCAGCAGCAAAGTGGCGGACAGAACTAACTATGGCTACACCTTC; CDR3 protein: CASSKVADRTNYGYTF
CDR3 length: 12; clone size: .; J gene: TRBJ1-5; V gene: TRBV24-1; D gene: .; CDR3 DNA: TGTGCCACCAGTGACGCCAGTGGTCCCCAGCATTTT; CDR3 protein: CATSDASGPQHF
CDR3 length: 14; clone size: few; J gene: TRBJ1-1; V gene: TRBV12-3/TRBV12-4; D gene: .; CDR3 DNA: TGTGCCAGCAGTTTAGGGGGGGACGGGACTGAAGCTTTCTTT; CDR3 protein: CASSLGGDGTEAFF
CDR3 length: 16; clone size: few; J gene: TRBJ1-1; V gene: TRBV5-1; D gene: .; CDR3 DNA: TGCGCCAGCAGCTGGGAGGGCCCGGACAGAAACACTGAAGCTTTCTTT; CDR3 protein: CASSWEGPDRNTEAFF
CDR3 length: 17; clone size: .; J gene: TRBJ2-3; V gene: TRBV20-1; D gene: .; CDR3 DNA: TGCAGTGCTGGACCGGGACGCTTCTATGCTAGCACAGATACGCAGTATTTT; CDR3 protein: CSAGPGRFYASTDTQYF
CDR3 length: 14; clone size: few; J gene: TRBJ2-3; V gene: TRBV6-1; D gene: TRBD2; CDR3 DNA: TGTGCCACAACGGGGGGGCGTGGCACAGATACGCAGTATTTT; CDR3 protein: CATTGGRGTDTQYF
CDR3 length: 17; clone size: .; J gene: TRBJ2-7; V gene: TRBV6-5; D gene: .; CDR3 DNA: TGTGCCAGCAGTTACTCGGCCCCGGGACCGCACTCCTACGAGCAGTACTTC; CDR3 protein: CASSYSAPGPHSYEQYF
CDR3 length: 16; clone size: few; J gene: TRBJ2-3; V gene: TRBV27; D gene: TRBD2; CDR3 DNA: TGTGCCAGCAGTCCTCTACCGGGACTATCCACAGATACGCAGTATTTT; CDR3 protein: CASSPLPGLSTDTQYF
CDR3 length: 15; clone size: .; J gene: TRBJ2-5; V gene: TRBV5-5; D gene: .; CDR3 DNA: TGTGCCAGCAGCTTGGTTCCGGGTTTGGGAGAGACCCAGTACTTC; CDR3 protein: CASSLVPGLGETQYF
CDR3 length: 15; clone size: .; J gene: TRBJ1-3; V gene: TRBV5-1; D gene: .; CDR3 DNA: TGCGCCAGCAGCTCGGGGGCGACGGGTGGAAACACCATATATTTT; CDR3 protein: CASSSGATGGNTIYF
CDR3 length: 15; clone size: .; J gene: TRBJ2-5; V gene: TRBV7-3; D gene: .; CDR3 DNA: TGTGCCAGCAGCGCTTCCGGGACGTCCCAAGAGACCCAGTACTTC; CDR3 protein: CASSASGTSQETQYF
CDR3 length: 13; clone size: few; J gene: TRBJ2-2; V gene: TRBV12-3/TRBV12-4; D gene: .; CDR3 DNA: TGTGCCAGCACCCTAGAGGGGGTAGGGGAGCTGTTTTTT; CDR3 protein: CASTLEGVGELFF
CDR3 length: 13; clone size: few; J gene: TRBJ2-7; V gene: TRBV29-1; D gene: TRBD2; CDR3 DNA: TGCAGCTCCTTAAACGGGAGGGCAGGCGAGCAGTACTTC; CDR3 protein: CSSLNGRAGEQYF
CDR3 length: 17; clone size: .; J gene: TRBJ2-3; V gene: TRBV20-1; D gene: .; CDR3 DNA: TGCAGTGCCCAGTGGCTTAGGGATCCCCAGAGCACAGATACGCAGTATTTT; CDR3 protein: CSAQWLRDPQSTDTQYF
CDR3 length: 14; clone size: .; J gene: TRBJ2-1; V gene: TRBV5-6; D gene: .; CDR3 DNA: TGTGCCAGCAGCTTGTTGCACAGGACCAATGAGCAGTTCTTC; CDR3 protein: CASSLLHRTNEQFF
CDR3 length: 14; clone size: .; J gene: TRBJ1-1; V gene: TRBV20-1; D gene: TRBD1; CDR3 DNA: TGCAGTGCTAGTAGACAGACAGGGGGCACTGAAGCTTTCTTT; CDR3 protein: CSASRQTGGTEAFF
CDR3 length: 13; clone size: few; J gene: TRBJ2-3; V gene: TRBV20-1; D gene: TRBD1; CDR3 DNA: TGCAGTGCTAGGACAGGGCGCGAGGATACGCAGTATTTT; CDR3 protein: CSARTGREDTQYF
CDR3 length: 14; clone size: .; J gene: TRBJ1-1; V gene: TRBV20-1; D gene: .; CDR3 DNA: TGCAGTGCTAGAGATCGCAGTATGAACACTGAAGCTTTCTTT; CDR3 protein: CSARDRSMNTEAFF
CDR3 length: 13; clone size: few; J gene: TRBJ2-7; V gene: TRBV20-1; D gene: .; CDR3 DNA: TGCAGTGCTAGAGGTTGGGCCACCTACGAGCAGTACTTC; CDR3 protein: CSARGWATYEQYF
CDR3 length: 15; clone size: few; J gene: TRBJ2-2; V gene: TRBV12-3/TRBV12-4; D gene: TRBD2; CDR3 DNA: TGTGCCAGCAGTCCGGGTAGGCGGGGGGCCGGGGAGCTGTTTTTT; CDR3 protein: CASSPGRRGAGELFF
CDR3 length: 15; clone size: .; J gene: TRBJ2-1; V gene: TRBV29-1; D gene: TRBD2; CDR3 DNA: TGCAGCGTTGGGCTGGAGTGGGGGGGTTACAATGAGCAGTTCTTC; CDR3 protein: CSVGLEWGGYNEQFF
CDR3 length: 15; clone size: few; J gene: TRBJ2-3; V gene: TRBV20-1; D gene: TRBD1; CDR3 DNA: TGCAGTGCTAGTATTGACAGGGGGCGAACAGATACGCAGTATTTT; CDR3 protein: CSASIDRGRTDTQYF
CDR3 length: 14; clone size: .; J gene: TRBJ2-3; V gene: TRBV12-3/TRBV12-4; D gene: .; CDR3 DNA: TGTGCCAGCAGCCTAGGGGGGGAGATAGATACGCAGTATTTT; CDR3 protein: CASSLGGEIDTQYF